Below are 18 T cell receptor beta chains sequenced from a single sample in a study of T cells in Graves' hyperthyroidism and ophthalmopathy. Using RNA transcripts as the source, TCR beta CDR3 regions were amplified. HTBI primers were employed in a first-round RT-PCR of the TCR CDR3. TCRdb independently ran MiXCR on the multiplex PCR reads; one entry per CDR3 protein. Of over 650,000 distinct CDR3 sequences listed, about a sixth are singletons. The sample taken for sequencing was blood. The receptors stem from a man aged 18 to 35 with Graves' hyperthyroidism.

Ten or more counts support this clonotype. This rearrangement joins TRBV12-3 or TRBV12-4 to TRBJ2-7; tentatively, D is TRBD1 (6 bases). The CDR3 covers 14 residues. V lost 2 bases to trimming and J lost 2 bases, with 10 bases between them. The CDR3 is CASSLNEGAYEQYF. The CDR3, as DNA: TGTGCCAGCAGTTTAAATGAGGGGGCCTACGAGCAGTACTTC.

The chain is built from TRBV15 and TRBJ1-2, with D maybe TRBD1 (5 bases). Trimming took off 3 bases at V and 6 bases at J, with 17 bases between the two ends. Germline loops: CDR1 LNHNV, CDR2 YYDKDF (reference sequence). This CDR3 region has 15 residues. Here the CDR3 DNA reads TGTGCCACCAGCAGGACGTATTGGGGGGTGGATGGCTACACCTTC. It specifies CATSRTYWGVDGYTF.

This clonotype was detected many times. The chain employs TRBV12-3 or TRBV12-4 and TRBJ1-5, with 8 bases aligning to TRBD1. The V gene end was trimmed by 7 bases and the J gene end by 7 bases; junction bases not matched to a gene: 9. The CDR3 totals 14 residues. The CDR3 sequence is CASKSRGPKQPQHF. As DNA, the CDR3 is TGTGCCAGCAAATCCAGGGGGCCGAAGCAGCCCCAGCATTTT.

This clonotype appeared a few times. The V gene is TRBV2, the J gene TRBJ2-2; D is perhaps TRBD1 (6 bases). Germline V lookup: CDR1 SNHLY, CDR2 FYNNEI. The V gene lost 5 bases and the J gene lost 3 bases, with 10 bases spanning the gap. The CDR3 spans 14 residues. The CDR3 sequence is CASSYRADTGELFF. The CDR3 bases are TGTGCCAGCAGTTACAGGGCGGACACCGGGGAGCTGTTTTTT.

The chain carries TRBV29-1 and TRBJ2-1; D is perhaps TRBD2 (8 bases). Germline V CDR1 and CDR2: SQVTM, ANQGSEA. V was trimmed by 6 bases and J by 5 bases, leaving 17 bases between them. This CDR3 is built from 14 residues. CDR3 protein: CSVDSGTANNEQFF. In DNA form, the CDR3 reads TGCAGCGTGGATAGCGGGACAGCCAACAATGAGCAGTTCTTC.

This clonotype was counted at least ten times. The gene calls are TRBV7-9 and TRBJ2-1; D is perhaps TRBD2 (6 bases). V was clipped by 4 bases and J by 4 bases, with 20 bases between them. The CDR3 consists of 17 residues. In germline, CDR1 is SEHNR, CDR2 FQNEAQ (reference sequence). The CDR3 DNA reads TGTGCCAGCAGCTCATCCTCCACAGGTGGGACTTACAATGAGCAGTTCTTC. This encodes CASSSSSTGGTYNEQFF.

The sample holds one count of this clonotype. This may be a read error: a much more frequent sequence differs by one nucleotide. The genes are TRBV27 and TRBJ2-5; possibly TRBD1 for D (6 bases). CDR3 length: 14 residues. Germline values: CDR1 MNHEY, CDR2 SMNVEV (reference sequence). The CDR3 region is CASSQGLPRETQHF. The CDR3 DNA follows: TGTGCCAGCAGCCAGGGGCTTCCAAGGGAGACCCAGCACTTC.

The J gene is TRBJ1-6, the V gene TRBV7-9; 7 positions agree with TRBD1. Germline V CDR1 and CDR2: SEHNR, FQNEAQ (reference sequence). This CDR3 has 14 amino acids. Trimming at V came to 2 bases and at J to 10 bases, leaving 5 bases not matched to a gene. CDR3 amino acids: CASSLPGTESPLHF. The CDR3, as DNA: TGTGCCAGCAGCTTACCCGGGACAGAATCACCCCTCCACTTT.

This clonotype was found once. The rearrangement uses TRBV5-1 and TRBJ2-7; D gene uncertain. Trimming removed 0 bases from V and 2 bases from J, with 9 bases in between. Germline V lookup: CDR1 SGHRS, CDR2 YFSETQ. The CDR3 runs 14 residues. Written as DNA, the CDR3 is TGCGCCAGCAGCTTGGCGCGGAGAGCCTACGAGCAGTACTTC. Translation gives CASSLARRAYEQYF. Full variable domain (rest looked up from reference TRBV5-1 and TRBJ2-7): KAGVTQTPRYLIKTRGQQVTLSCSPISGHRSVSWYQQTPGQGLQFLFEYFSETQRNKGNFPGRFSGRQFSNSRSEMNVSTLELGDSALYLCASSLARRAYEQYFGPGTRLTVT.

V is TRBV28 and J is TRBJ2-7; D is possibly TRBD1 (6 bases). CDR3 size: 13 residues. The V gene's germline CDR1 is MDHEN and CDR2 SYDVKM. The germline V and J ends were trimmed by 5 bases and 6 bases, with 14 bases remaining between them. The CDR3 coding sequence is TGTGCCAGCAGTATCCCTACAGGGTTCGAGCAGTACTTC. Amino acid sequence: CASSIPTGFEQYF.

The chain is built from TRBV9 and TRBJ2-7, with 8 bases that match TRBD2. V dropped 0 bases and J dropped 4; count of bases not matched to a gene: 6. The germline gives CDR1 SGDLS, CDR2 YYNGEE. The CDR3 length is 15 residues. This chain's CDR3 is CASSVGTGGPYEQYF. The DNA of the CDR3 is TGTGCCAGCAGCGTAGGGACGGGAGGGCCTTACGAGCAGTACTTC. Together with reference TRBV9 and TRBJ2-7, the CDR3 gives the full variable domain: DSGVTQTPKHLITATGQRVTLRCSPRSGDLSVYWYQQSLDQGLQFLIQYYNGEERAKGNILERFSAQQFPDLHSELNLSSLELGDSALYFCASSVGTGGPYEQYFGPGTRLTVT.

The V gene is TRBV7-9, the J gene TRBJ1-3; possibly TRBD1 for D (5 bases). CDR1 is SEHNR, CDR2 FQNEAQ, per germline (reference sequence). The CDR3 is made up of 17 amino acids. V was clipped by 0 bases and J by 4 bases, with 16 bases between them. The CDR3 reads CASSLAITPRGGNTIYF. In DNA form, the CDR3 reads TGTGCCAGCAGCTTAGCCATCACCCCAAGGGGAGGAAACACCATATATTTT.

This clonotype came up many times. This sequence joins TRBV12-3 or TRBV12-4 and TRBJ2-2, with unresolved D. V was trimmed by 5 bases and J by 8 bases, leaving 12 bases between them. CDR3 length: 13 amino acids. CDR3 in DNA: TGTGCCAGCAGTAACACAGTGTCTGGGGAGCTGTTTTTT. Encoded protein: CASSNTVSGELFF.

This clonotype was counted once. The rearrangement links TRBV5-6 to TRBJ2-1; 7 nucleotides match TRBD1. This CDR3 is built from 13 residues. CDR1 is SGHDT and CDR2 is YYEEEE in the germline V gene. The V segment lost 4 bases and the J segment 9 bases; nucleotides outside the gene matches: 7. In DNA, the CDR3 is TGTGCCAGCAGCCTGACAGGGATGGGTGAGCAGTTCTTC. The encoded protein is CASSLTGMGEQFF.

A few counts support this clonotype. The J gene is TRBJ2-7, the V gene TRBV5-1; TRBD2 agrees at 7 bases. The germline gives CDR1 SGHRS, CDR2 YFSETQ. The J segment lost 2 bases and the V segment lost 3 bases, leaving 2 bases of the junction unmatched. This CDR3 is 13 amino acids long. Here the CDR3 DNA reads TGCGCCAGCAGCTGGGAGGGTCCCTACGAGCAGTACTTC. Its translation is CASSWEGPYEQYF.

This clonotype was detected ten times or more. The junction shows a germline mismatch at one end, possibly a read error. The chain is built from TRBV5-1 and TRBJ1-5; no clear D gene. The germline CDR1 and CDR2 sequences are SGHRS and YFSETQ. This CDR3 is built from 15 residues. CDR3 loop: CASSLDSYSNQPQHF. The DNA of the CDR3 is TGTGCCAGCAGCCTAGATTCATATAGCAATCAGCCCCAGCATTTT.

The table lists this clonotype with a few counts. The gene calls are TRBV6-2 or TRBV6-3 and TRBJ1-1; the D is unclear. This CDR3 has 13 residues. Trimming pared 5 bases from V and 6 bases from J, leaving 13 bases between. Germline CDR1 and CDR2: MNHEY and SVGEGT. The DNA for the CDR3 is TGTGCCAGCAGTCCCAACGCACTCCCTGAAGCTTTCTTT. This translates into CASSPNALPEAFF.

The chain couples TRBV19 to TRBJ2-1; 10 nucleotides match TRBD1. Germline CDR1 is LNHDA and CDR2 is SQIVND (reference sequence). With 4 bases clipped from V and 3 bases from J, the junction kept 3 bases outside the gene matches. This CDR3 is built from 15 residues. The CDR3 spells CASSNWDRGYNEQFF. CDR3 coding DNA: TGTGCCAGTAGTAACTGGGACAGGGGCTACAATGAGCAGTTCTTC.